This TCR beta chain was observed in a study of cytomegalovirus exposure and HLA in healthy donors. This table comes from immunoSEQ multiplex PCR, and its TCRdb copy is limited to in-frame clones, with some not included. The data hold 200,000 to 250,000 clones, with 70% to 90% observed a single time. The donors were members of the roughly 130-subject validation cohort (separate from the roughly 700-subject first cohort). General study results and limits: Specificity of a few CMV-associated chains for CMV antigens was verified in vitro. High specificity and sensitivity for cytomegalovirus status were reported for the classifier.

Germline V gene lookup returns CDR1 LGHNA and CDR2 YNFKEQ. Germline trimming cut 3 bases from V and 1 base from J; bases unmatched to any gene: 7. The CDR3 is 16 residues long. Details on this clone: Its antigen is currently unknown.

The source of this sequence is a young woman in good health and CMV-seronegative. Sequences were obtained from PBMCs. The chain recombines TRBV4-2 with TRBJ1-1; 8 bases are shared with TRBD1. The CDR3 here is CASSQGTGLKNTEAFF. The CDR3 coding sequence is TGTGCCAGCAGCCAGGGGACAGGACTAAAGAACACTGAAGCTTTCTTT.